Below, 8 T cell receptor beta chains from the same sample are listed, as sequenced in a study of molecular identifiers for immune sequencing clone quantification. MiXCR, applied by TCRdb to the PCR reads, yields one record per CDR3 protein. Of approximately 680,000 distinct CDR3 sequences listed, about 25% are singletons. Sequences were obtained from naive CD8+ T cells from blood, with Jurkat cell RNA spiked in. Indicated subset: FACS-sorted CD8+CD4-CCR7+CD45RA+ naive T cells. Source of these receptors: a human donor in good health. Some libraries in this study had Jurkat cell RNA spiked in.

The rearrangement joins TRBV6-2 or TRBV6-3 to TRBJ1-6, with 10 bases lining up with TRBD1. The germline CDR1 and CDR2 sequences are MNHEY and SVGEGT. This CDR3 contains 15 residues. With 2 bases clipped from V and 8 bases from J, the junction kept 3 bases outside the gene matches. The CDR3 is CASSYPTGGDSPLHF. The CDR3 DNA reads TGTGCCAGCAGTTACCCGACAGGGGGCGATTCACCCCTCCACTTT.

About this clonotype itself: It may be a read error: a sequence one base away is much more abundant. The chain combines TRBV2 with TRBJ2-3; D is undetermined. This CDR3 has 16 residues. Germline lookup yields CDR1 SNHLY and CDR2 FYNNEI. CDR3 nucleotide sequence: TGTGCCGGCAGTGGAAGCTTCAGATCTAGCACAGATACGCAGTATTTT. Its translation: CAGSGSFRSSTDTQYF.

This chain connects TRBV2 to TRBJ1-2; the D is unclear. The germline CDR1 and CDR2 sequences are SNHLY and FYNNEI. The CDR3 is made up of 15 amino acids. V was clipped by 2 bases and J by 1 base, with 11 bases between them. DNA of the CDR3: TGTGCCAGCAGTGAATCGAGTTTGATTAACTATGGCTACACCTTC. This sequence encodes CASSESSLINYGYTF. The full variable domain, rest sourced from reference TRBV2 and TRBJ1-2, is EPEVTQTPSHQVTQMGQEVILRCVPISNHLYFYWYRQILGQKVEFLVSFYNNEISEKSEIFDDQFSVERPDGSNFTLKIRSTKLEDSAMYFCASSESSLINYGYTFGSGTRLTVV.

This clonotype was counted between two and nine times. A much larger clone sits a single nucleotide away, making a read error possible. The chain combines TRBV7-9 with TRBJ1-5; D gene unclear. CDR1 SEHNR and CDR2 FQNEAQ come from the germline V gene (reference sequence). The CDR3 extends over 14 amino acids. CDR3 in amino acids: CASSYTHSDQPQHF. The CDR3 nucleotides are TGTGCCAGCAGCTACACCCATAGCGATCAGCCCCAGCATTTT.

V usage is TRBV7-9 and J usage is TRBJ1-1; tentatively, D is TRBD1 (5 bases). Germline CDR1 and CDR2: SEHNR and FQNEAQ (reference sequence). V was clipped by 7 bases and J by 0 bases, with 12 bases between them. The length of the CDR3 is 14 residues. CDR3 in amino acids: CASTLTEMNTEAFF. In nucleotides, the CDR3 is TGTGCCAGCACCTTGACAGAAATGAACACTGAAGCTTTCTTT. The whole variable domain, remainder taken from reference TRBV7-9 and TRBJ1-1, is DTGVSQNPRHKITKRGQNVTFRCDPISEHNRLYWYRQTLGQGPEFLTYFQNEAQLEKSRLLSDRFSAERPKGSFSTLEIQRTEQGDSAMYLCASTLTEMNTEAFFGQGTRLTVV.

This clonotype was recorded many times. The chain combines TRBV29-1 with TRBJ2-7, with D possibly being TRBD2 (6 bases). The CDR3 is 13 amino acids. V was pared by 5 bases and J by 0 bases, with 11 bases between. Germline loops: CDR1 SQVTM, CDR2 ANQGSEA. CDR3 sequence: CSVSPGSSYEQYF. CDR3 sequence (DNA): TGCAGCGTTTCCCCCGGGAGCTCCTACGAGCAGTACTTC.

There are a few counts of this clonotype. The CDR3 region is CASRPDVRSYNEQFF. The CDR3 nucleotides are TGTGCCAGCAGGCCGGACGTCCGCTCCTACAATGAGCAGTTCTTC. The chain is built from TRBV5-3 and TRBJ2-1; D gene unclear. TRBV5-3 is an ORF, and what it does is uncertain. The ends were cut back, 8 bases at V and 0 bases at J, with 15 bases in the middle. The CDR3 is 15 residues long.

This clonotype was recorded at least ten times. The chain has TRBV4-3 and TRBJ2-7; no definite D call. Trimming removed 4 bases at V and 3 bases at J, with 10 bases between. Germline loops: CDR1 LGHNA, CDR2 YSLEER. The CDR3 sequence is 13 residues long. CDR3: CASSPAVNYEQYF. CDR3 in DNA: TGCGCCAGCAGCCCCGCGGTCAACTACGAGCAGTACTTC.